These 29 T cell receptor beta chains came from one sample sequenced in a study of CD8 T cells in Susac syndrome. Reverse transcription used about 0.45 to 1 ug RNA and random hexamers. One entry per CDR3 protein results from TCRdb running MiXCR on the immunoSEQ multiplex PCR reads. The sample gives about 250,000 distinct CDR3 sequences, 85% to 95% of which show up once; roughly 0.07% is in the top ten. Specimen: CD4+ T cells from PBMCs. The receptors originated from a human donor with multiple sclerosis.

V is TRBV3-1 and J is TRBJ2-1; D is unresolved. CDR1 is LGHDT and CDR2 is YNNKEL in the germline V gene (reference sequence). The germline V and J ends were trimmed by 2 bases and 12 bases, with 20 bases remaining between them. CDR3 length equals 15 residues. The DNA for the CDR3 is TGTGCCAGCAGCCAACGACGGGCCCCAAGTGTGGTGCAGTTCTTC. It translates to CASSQRRAPSVVQFF.

This clonotype was observed a single time. The rearrangement links TRBV9 to TRBJ2-7; 8 nucleotides agree with TRBD2. V lost 0 bases, J lost 3 bases, and 8 bases stayed unmatched. CDR1 is SGDLS, CDR2 YYNGEE, per germline. The CDR3 has 16 residues. For the CDR3, the DNA is TGTGCCAGCAGCGTAGGGGCGTCGGGGGGGGACTACGAGCAGTACTTC. Translated: CASSVGASGGDYEQYF. Full variable domain (remainder filled in from reference TRBV9 and TRBJ2-7): DSGVTQTPKHLITATGQRVTLRCSPRSGDLSVYWYQQSLDQGLQFLIQYYNGEERAKGNILERFSAQQFPDLHSELNLSSLELGDSALYFCASSVGASGGDYEQYFGPGTRLTVT.

This clonotype was picked up one time. The chain employs TRBV9 and TRBJ2-3; 12 bases are shared with TRBD2. With V trimmed by 1 base and J by 2 bases, 2 bases remained unmatched. This CDR3 comprises 16 residues. CDR1 and CDR2 (germline): SGDLS, YYNGEE. CDR3 region: CASSVLAGGPTDTQYF. CDR3 nucleotide sequence: TGTGCCAGCAGCGTACTAGCGGGGGGGCCCACAGATACGCAGTATTTT. Full variable domain (outside the CDR3, taken from reference TRBV9 and TRBJ2-3): DSGVTQTPKHLITATGQRVTLRCSPRSGDLSVYWYQQSLDQGLQFLIQYYNGEERAKGNILERFSAQQFPDLHSELNLSSLELGDSALYFCASSVLAGGPTDTQYFGPGTRLTVL.

In its sample, this clonotype was seen once. The rearrangement links TRBV6-6 to TRBJ2-7; tentative D call: TRBD1 (7 bases). The CDR3 totals 14 residues. V lost 5 bases to trimming and J lost 6 bases, with 17 bases between them. CDR1 is MNHNY and CDR2 is SVGAGI in the germline V gene (reference sequence). The CDR3 here is CASSGRGTASEQYF. The CDR3 DNA reads as TGTGCCAGCAGTGGCCGCGGGACAGCGTCCGAGCAGTACTTC.

The V gene is TRBV28, the J gene TRBJ2-7; D remains ambiguous. The CDR3 extends over 13 amino acids. Germline V gene sequence: CDR1 MDHEN, CDR2 SYDVKM. V lost 5 bases and J 5 bases, leaving 13 bases between the germline ends. CDR3 sequence reads: CASSPRPGDEQYF. In nucleotides, the CDR3 is TGTGCCAGCAGTCCCCGACCTGGGGACGAGCAGTACTTC.

The chain carries TRBV7-3 and TRBJ1-1, with 7 bases aligning to TRBD1. After removal of 6 bases from V and 1 base from J, the junction contained 5 bases not matched to a gene. Germline values: CDR1 SGHTA, CDR2 FQGTGA. This CDR3 is 14 amino acids long. The CDR3 coding sequence is TGTGCCAGCAGGCTACAGGGGCCGAACACTGAAGCTTTCTTT. Amino acids: CASRLQGPNTEAFF.

The rearrangement joins TRBV7-2 to TRBJ1-4; possibly TRBD1 for D (5 bases). The V end was cut by 1 base, the J end by 8 bases, with 14 bases between. This CDR3 is 15 amino acids long. Germline-derived CDR1 and CDR2 are SGHTA and FQGNSA. The CDR3 loop is CASSLGGRVEEKLFF. CDR3 in DNA: TGTGCCAGCAGCTTAGGGGGCAGGGTTGAGGAAAAACTGTTTTTT.

The V and J genes are TRBV19 and TRBJ2-2, with D possibly matching TRBD1 (5 bases). The V gene lost 6 bases and the J gene lost 5 bases, with 19 bases spanning the gap. Germline loops: CDR1 LNHDA, CDR2 SQIVND (reference sequence). This CDR3 contains 16 residues. DNA of the CDR3: TGTGCCAGTAGCTATGAGACCGGAAGGGGAACCGGGGAGCTGTTTTTT. It codes for CASSYETGRGTGELFF.

Written as DNA, the CDR3 is TGTGCCAGCAGCCAAGATTTCGGGTTGAGGAGCAATCAGCCCCAGCATTTT. Translated, it gives CASSQDFGLRSNQPQHF. The chain is built from TRBV3-1 and TRBJ1-5; D remains ambiguous. The V gene lost 0 bases and the J gene lost 1 base, with 13 bases spanning the gap. The CDR3 loop spans 17 amino acids. Germline V gene sequence: CDR1 LGHDT, CDR2 YNNKEL (reference sequence).

The V and J genes are TRBV27 and TRBJ1-1; 7 positions agree with TRBD1. This CDR3 has 14 residues. Germline V gene data show CDR1 as MNHEY and CDR2 as SMNVEV (reference sequence). J lost 4 bases, V lost 3 bases, and 5 bases had no gene match. This CDR3 reads CASSFRKGATEAFF. CDR3 sequence (DNA): TGTGCCAGCAGTTTTAGAAAGGGGGCCACTGAAGCTTTCTTT.

V gene TRBV19 combines with J gene TRBJ2-7, with 7 positions matching TRBD2. This CDR3 has 14 residues. Trimming at V came to 2 bases and at J to 1 base, leaving 2 bases not matched to a gene. The V gene's germline CDR1 is LNHDA and CDR2 SQIVND (reference sequence). The DNA for the CDR3 is TGTGCCAGTAGTATACACGGGGGGTCCTACGAGCAGTACTTC. Protein sequence: CASSIHGGSYEQYF.

This clonotype appeared once. The chain uses TRBV30 and TRBJ1-5, with D possibly TRBD1 on 6 matching bases. Germline V gives CDR1 GTSNPN, CDR2 SVGIG (reference sequence). Trimming shortened V by 0 bases and J by 11 bases, and 17 bases separated the two germline ends. The CDR3 consists of 14 residues. The CDR3: CAWSVWGADGAQHF. The CDR3 coding sequence is TGTGCCTGGAGTGTATGGGGGGCCGATGGCGCCCAGCATTTT.

The chain links TRBV6-2 or TRBV6-3 to TRBJ2-1; 8 bases agree with TRBD2. The CDR3 is 12 residues long. V was pared by 0 bases and J by 15 bases, with 4 bases of the junction left unmatched. Germline CDR1 reads MNHEY; CDR2 reads SVGEGT. The CDR3: CASSYSTGGLFF. CDR3 coding DNA: TGTGCCAGCAGTTACTCGACGGGGGGGCTGTTCTTC.

J is TRBJ2-7 and V is TRBV5-1; 10 bases line up with TRBD1. Germline CDR1 is SGHRS and CDR2 is YFSETQ. V shed 4 bases and J 6 bases; nucleotides not matched to a gene: 10. This CDR3 region has 15 residues. The CDR3 here is CASSDGGTGVGEQYF. The CDR3 DNA is TGCGCCAGCAGCGACGGCGGGACAGGGGTTGGCGAGCAGTACTTC.

This clonotype was seen a single time. This sequence joins TRBV12-3 or TRBV12-4 and TRBJ2-2, with TRBD1 matching over 9 bases. The CDR3 loop spans 15 amino acids. Trimming at V came to 5 bases and at J to 1 base, leaving 2 bases not matched to a gene. CDR3 bases: TGTGCCAGCAGTCGACAGGGGGTGAACACCGGGGAGCTGTTTTTT. Protein: CASSRQGVNTGELFF.

The chain is built from TRBV28 and TRBJ1-2; D gene ambiguous. V lost 3 bases, J lost 1 base, and 3 bases lay in between. CDR1 MDHEN and CDR2 SYDVKM come from the germline V gene. The CDR3 sequence is 12 residues long. The CDR3 DNA reads as TGTGCCAGCAGTTTGATTAACTATGGCTACACCTTC. Residues: CASSLINYGYTF.

This clonotype appeared once. The J gene is TRBJ2-7, the V gene TRBV12-3 or TRBV12-4; 8 positions match TRBD1. This CDR3 region has 14 residues. J gave up 2 bases and V 6 bases, and 6 bases lay outside the gene matches. DNA for the CDR3: TGTGCCAGCAGGCCGGGACAGGCAACCTACGAGCAGTACTTC. Translating gives CASRPGQATYEQYF.

Here the CDR3 reads CASSLAGALNTEAFF. The CDR3 DNA reads TGTGCCAGCAGCTTGGCAGGGGCCCTCAACACTGAAGCTTTCTTT. This sequence joins TRBV5-4 and TRBJ1-1; the D gene is possibly TRBD1 (6 bases). The CDR3 is made up of 15 amino acids. V was trimmed by 0 bases and J by 2 bases, leaving 11 bases between them. Germline values: CDR1 SGHNT, CDR2 YYREEE (reference sequence).

This sequence joins TRBV3-1 and TRBJ1-2; maybe TRBD1 (6 bases). The germline gives CDR1 LGHDT, CDR2 YNNKEL (reference sequence). This CDR3 is 17 amino acids long. V lost 0 bases and J lost 2, with 16 bases in between. In nucleotides, the CDR3 is TGTGCCAGCAGCCAAGATCCTGGGCAGGGGCCCAACTATGGCTACACCTTC. Translated: CASSQDPGQGPNYGYTF. The whole variable domain, filled in from reference TRBV3-1 and TRBJ1-2, reads DTAVSQTPKYLVTQMGNDKSIKCEQNLGHDTMYWYKQDSKKFLKIMFSYNNKELIINETVPNRFSPKSPDKAHLNLHINSLELGDSAVYFCASSQDPGQGPNYGYTFGSGTRLTVV.

This clonotype was observed a single time. V and J are TRBV5-6 and TRBJ2-1; 12 nucleotides agree with TRBD2. This CDR3 is built from 16 residues. Germline lookup yields CDR1 SGHDT and CDR2 YYEEEE. Trimming at V came to 4 bases and at J to 7 bases, leaving 9 bases not matched to a gene. The CDR3 sequence is CASSQSSGRARNEQFF. In nucleotides, the CDR3 is TGTGCCAGCAGCCAGTCTAGCGGGAGGGCCAGAAATGAGCAGTTCTTC.

The rearrangement joins TRBV10-3 to TRBJ2-6, with 8 bases aligning to TRBD1. Germline V gene lookup returns CDR1 ENHRY and CDR2 SYGVKD. V dropped 7 bases and J dropped 3; count of bases not matched to a gene: 14. The CDR3 extends over 18 amino acids. CDR3 region: CAIKGPGQGALGANVLTF. The CDR3 DNA sequence: TGTGCCATCAAGGGTCCGGGGCAGGGGGCGCTTGGGGCCAACGTCCTGACTTTC.

The chain combines TRBV12-3 or TRBV12-4 with TRBJ1-1; D not certain. The CDR3 has 14 residues. The V end lost 1 base, the J end lost 5 bases, and 11 bases lay between the germline ends. CDR3 in DNA: TGTGCCAGCAGTTTAGAGGGCTCGGGAACTGAAGCTTTCTTT. Translation gives CASSLEGSGTEAFF.

This clonotype showed up just once. The chain employs TRBV19 and TRBJ2-4; unclear D gene. V was shortened by 0 bases and J by 6 bases, with 18 bases between the two germline ends. Germline-derived CDR1 and CDR2 are LNHDA and SQIVND (reference sequence). The CDR3 has 17 amino acids. The DNA for the CDR3 is TGTGCCAGTAGTATAGATCGGGCGGTGGGTACGGGAAACATTCAGTACTTC. Translated: CASSIDRAVGTGNIQYF.

This chain joins TRBV4-1 and TRBJ2-3; TRBD2 aligns across 9 bases. CDR1 is MGHRA, CDR2 YSYEKL, per germline. The V gene end was trimmed by 0 bases and the J gene end by 3 bases; junction bases not matched to a gene: 7. This CDR3 has 17 residues. CDR3 region: CASSQDGAGGGTDTQYF. The CDR3, as DNA: TGCGCCAGCAGCCAAGATGGAGCGGGGGGAGGGACAGATACGCAGTATTTT.

J is TRBJ2-1 and V is TRBV7-9; D uncertain. The CDR3 spans 16 residues. Trimming pared 3 bases from V and 0 bases from J, leaving 12 bases between. Looked up from germline, CDR1 is SEHNR and CDR2 is FQNEAQ (reference sequence). Written as DNA, the CDR3 is TGTGCCAGCAGCTTCTATTCCCTGAGCTCCTACAATGAGCAGTTCTTC. Translating gives CASSFYSLSSYNEQFF.

The count of this clonotype is one. This chain uses TRBV9 with TRBJ2-1; 7 bases are shared with TRBD1. Losses at the gene ends were 4 bases for V and 0 bases for J; bases not matched to a gene: 4. This CDR3 comprises 15 residues. Germline CDR1 and CDR2: SGDLS and YYNGEE. The CDR3 sequence is CASSRDSRSYNEQFF. The CDR3 coding sequence is TGTGCCAGCAGCAGGGACAGCCGCTCCTACAATGAGCAGTTCTTC. Filled out from reference TRBV9 and TRBJ2-1, the complete variable domain reads DSGVTQTPKHLITATGQRVTLRCSPRSGDLSVYWYQQSLDQGLQFLIQYYNGEERAKGNILERFSAQQFPDLHSELNLSSLELGDSALYFCASSRDSRSYNEQFFGPGTRLTVL.

The V gene is TRBV19, the J gene TRBJ1-3, with a possible D match to TRBD1 (5 bases). This CDR3 has 15 amino acids. CDR1 is LNHDA, CDR2 SQIVND, per germline (reference sequence). Deletions cut 3 bases from V and 2 bases from J, with 11 bases between. The CDR3, as DNA: TGTGCCAGTAGTATCGCCGGGGGGGCTGGAAACACCATATATTTT. Translating it yields CASSIAGGAGNTIYF.

V is TRBV11-2 and J is TRBJ2-5, with 7 nucleotides matching TRBD2. Germline V gene lookup returns CDR1 SGHAT and CDR2 FQNNGV. With V trimmed by 3 bases and J by 0 bases, 7 bases remained unmatched. The CDR3 length is 16 residues. CDR3 protein: CASSLGTMGNQETQYF. The CDR3 bases are TGTGCCAGCAGCTTGGGGACTATGGGGAACCAAGAGACCCAGTACTTC.

This sequence joins TRBV29-1 and TRBJ2-7, with a weak D call TRBD1 (6 bases). The V gene's germline CDR1 is SQVTM and CDR2 ANQGSEA. CDR3 length equals 13 residues. V dropped 1 base and J dropped 5 bases, with 12 bases sitting between them. The CDR3 DNA is TGCAGCGTTGAAGGAACAGGGAAACACGAGCAGTACTTC. Its translation is CSVEGTGKHEQYF.